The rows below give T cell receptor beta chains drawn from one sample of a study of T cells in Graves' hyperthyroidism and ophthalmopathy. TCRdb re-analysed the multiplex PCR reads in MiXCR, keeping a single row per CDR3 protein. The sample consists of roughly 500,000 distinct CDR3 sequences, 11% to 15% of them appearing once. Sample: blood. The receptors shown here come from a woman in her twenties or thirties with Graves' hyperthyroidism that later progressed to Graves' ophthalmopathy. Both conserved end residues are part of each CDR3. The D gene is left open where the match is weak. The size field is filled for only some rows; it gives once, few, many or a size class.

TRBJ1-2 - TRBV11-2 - CASSLESSEYTF TGTGCCAGCAGCTTAGAGTCCAGCGAGTACACCTTC
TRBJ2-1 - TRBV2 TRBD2 CASSPPTSGKQFF TGTGCCAGCAGTCCCCCGACTAGCGGGAAGCAGTTCTTC
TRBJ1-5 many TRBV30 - CAWSADRYQPQHF TGTGCCTGGAGTGCGGACAGATATCAGCCCCAGCATTTT
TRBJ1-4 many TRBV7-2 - CASSLRTTGLNEKLFF TGTGCCAGCAGCTTACGCACTACTGGACTTAATGAAAAACTGTTTTTT
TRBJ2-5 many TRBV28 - CASSPGAVRETQYF TGTGCCAGCAGCCCGGGGGCGGTGAGGGAGACCCAGTACTTC
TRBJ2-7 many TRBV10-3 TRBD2 CAISGTSGRPAYEQYF TGTGCCATCAGCGGGACTAGCGGGAGACCTGCCTACGAGCAGTACTTC
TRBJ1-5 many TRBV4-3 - CASSQEVGVNQPQHF TGCGCCAGCAGCCAAGAGGTCGGGGTTAATCAGCCCCAGCATTTT
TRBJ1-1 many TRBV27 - CASSLEGWGSTEAFF TGTGCCAGCAGTTTAGAGGGTTGGGGGTCCACTGAAGCTTTCTTT
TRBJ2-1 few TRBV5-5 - CASSWRIGTPDEQFF TGTGCCAGCAGCTGGAGGATTGGGACTCCTGATGAGCAGTTCTTC
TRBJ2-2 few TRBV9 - CASMKSGTTGELFF TGTGCCAGCATGAAGTCCGGGACGACCGGGGAGCTGTTTTTT
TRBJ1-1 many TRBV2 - CASIGGIEAFF TGTGCCAGCATAGGTGGCATTGAAGCTTTCTTT
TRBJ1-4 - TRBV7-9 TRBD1 CASSYPGQGDEKLFF TGTGCCAGCAGCTATCCGGGACAGGGGGATGAAAAACTGTTTTTT
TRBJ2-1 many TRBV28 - CASSLWARDNEQFF TGTGCCAGCAGTTTATGGGCGCGGGACAATGAGCAGTTCTTC
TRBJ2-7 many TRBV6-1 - CASRDGQTYEQYF TGTGCCAGCAGAGATGGACAGACCTACGAGCAGTACTTC
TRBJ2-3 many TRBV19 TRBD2 CASSGAGEVDTQYF TGTGCCAGTAGTGGCGCGGGAGAGGTGGATACGCAGTATTTT
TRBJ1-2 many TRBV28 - CASTKTDGGYTF TGTGCCAGCACCAAGACCGATGGGGGCTACACCTTC
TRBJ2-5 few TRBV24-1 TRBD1 CATSPGQGLETQYF TGTGCCACCAGTCCAGGACAGGGACTAGAGACCCAGTACTTC
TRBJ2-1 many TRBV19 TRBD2 CASSMWREKVNEQFF TGTGCCAGTAGTATGTGGCGGGAGAAGGTAAATGAGCAGTTCTTC
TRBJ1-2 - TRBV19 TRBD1 CASSTRQGWGDGYTF TGTGCCAGTAGTACACGACAGGGTTGGGGAGATGGCTACACCTTC
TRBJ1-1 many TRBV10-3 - CAISGAGDTEAFF TGTGCCATCAGTGGGGCAGGGGACACTGAAGCTTTCTTT
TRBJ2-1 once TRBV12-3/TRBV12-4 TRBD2 CASSLIRLADNEQFF TGTGCCAGCAGTTTAATCCGGCTAGCGGACAATGAGCAGTTCTTC
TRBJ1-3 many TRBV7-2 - CASSLVGGGFQGNTIYF TGTGCCAGCAGCTTAGTTGGGGGCGGCTTCCAGGGAAACACCATATATTTT
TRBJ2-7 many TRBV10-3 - CAISEEGGTASYEQYF TGTGCCATCAGTGAAGAGGGGGGGACTGCTTCCTACGAGCAGTACTTC
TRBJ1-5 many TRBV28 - CASSARVRSNQPQHF TGTGCCAGCAGTGCCAGGGTCCGTAGCAATCAGCCCCAGCATTTT
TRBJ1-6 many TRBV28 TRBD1 CASTVQGLGSPLHF TGTGCCAGCACCGTACAGGGGCTGGGGTCACCCCTCCACTTT
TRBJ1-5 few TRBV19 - CASSGIQGSFLQPQHF TGTGCCAGTAGTGGGATACAGGGATCCTTCCTCCAGCCCCAGCATTTT
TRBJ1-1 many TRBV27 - CASSPRVQRSEAFF TGTGCCAGCAGTCCGAGGGTACAGCGCTCTGAAGCTTTCTTT
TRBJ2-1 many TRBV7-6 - CASSRELGSYNEQFF TGTGCCAGCAGCCGTGAACTTGGGTCCTACAATGAGCAGTTCTTC
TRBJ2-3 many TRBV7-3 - CASSLQGRPDTQYF TGTGCCAGCAGCTTACAGGGGCGCCCAGATACGCAGTATTTT
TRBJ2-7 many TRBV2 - CASSEPGTVNEQYF TGTGCCAGCAGTGAACCAGGGACGGTCAACGAGCAGTACTTC
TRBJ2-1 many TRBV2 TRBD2 CASSLLGLVNDEQFF TGTGCCAGCAGTCTTTTGGGACTAGTGAATGATGAGCAGTTCTTC
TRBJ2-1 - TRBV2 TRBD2 CASKAGTSIHEQFF TGTGCCAGCAAGGCCGGGACTAGTATACATGAGCAGTTCTTC
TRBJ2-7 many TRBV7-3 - CASSPTAGKGTYEQYF TGTGCCAGCAGCCCGACCGCGGGAAAAGGAACCTACGAGCAGTACTTC
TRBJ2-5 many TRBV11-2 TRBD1 CASSLPGTGGETQYF TGTGCCAGCAGCTTACCCGGGACAGGGGGAGAGACCCAGTACTTC
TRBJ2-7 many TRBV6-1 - CASSEPGTVPYEQYF TGTGCCAGCAGTGAACCTGGGACGGTACCCTACGAGCAGTACTTC
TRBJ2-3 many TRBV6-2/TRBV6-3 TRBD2 CASSSWGEGGEDTQYF TGTGCCAGCAGTTCCTGGGGAGAGGGAGGGGAAGATACGCAGTATTTT
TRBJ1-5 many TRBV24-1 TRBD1 CATSDLTTGEPQHF TGTGCCACCAGTGACCTAACCACAGGGGAGCCCCAGCATTTT
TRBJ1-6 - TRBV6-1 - CASSRQLGNSYNSPLHF TGTGCCAGCTCGCGGCAGCTGGGAAACTCTTATAATTCACCCCTCCACTTT
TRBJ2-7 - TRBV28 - CASPTVGEQYF TGTGCCAGTCCGACAGTAGGCGAGCAGTACTTC
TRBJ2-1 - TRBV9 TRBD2 CASSLGTSGNSYSEQFF TGTGCCAGCAGCCTAGGGACTAGCGGGAATTCCTACAGTGAGCAGTTCTTC
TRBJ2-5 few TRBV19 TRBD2 CASTPPGGSETQYF TGTGCCAGTACCCCCCCGGGCGGGAGCGAGACCCAGTACTTC
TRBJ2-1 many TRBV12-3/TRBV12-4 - CASSLAGVGVRNEQFF TGTGCCAGCAGTTTAGCAGGAGTTGGGGTCAGAAATGAGCAGTTCTTC